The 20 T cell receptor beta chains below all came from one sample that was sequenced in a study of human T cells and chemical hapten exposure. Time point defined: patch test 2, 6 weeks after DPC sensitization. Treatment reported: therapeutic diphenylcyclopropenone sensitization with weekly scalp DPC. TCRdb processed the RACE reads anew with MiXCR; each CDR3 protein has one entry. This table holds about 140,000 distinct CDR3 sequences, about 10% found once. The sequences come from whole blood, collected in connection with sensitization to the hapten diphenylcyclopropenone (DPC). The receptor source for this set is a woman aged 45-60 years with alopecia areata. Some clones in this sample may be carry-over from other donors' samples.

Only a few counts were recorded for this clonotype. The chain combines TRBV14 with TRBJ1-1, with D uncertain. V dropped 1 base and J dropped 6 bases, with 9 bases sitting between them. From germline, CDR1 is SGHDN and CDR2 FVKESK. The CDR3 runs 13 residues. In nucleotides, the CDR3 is TGTGCCAGCAGCCAAGTTGCGTTGTCTGAAGCTTTCTTT. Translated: CASSQVALSEAFF.

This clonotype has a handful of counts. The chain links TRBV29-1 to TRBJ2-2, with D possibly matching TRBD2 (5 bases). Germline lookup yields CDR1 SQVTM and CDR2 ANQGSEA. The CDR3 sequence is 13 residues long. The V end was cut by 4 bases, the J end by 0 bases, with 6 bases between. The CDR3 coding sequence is TGCAGCGTTGGAGGGTCGAACACCGGGGAGCTGTTTTTT. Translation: CSVGGSNTGELFF.

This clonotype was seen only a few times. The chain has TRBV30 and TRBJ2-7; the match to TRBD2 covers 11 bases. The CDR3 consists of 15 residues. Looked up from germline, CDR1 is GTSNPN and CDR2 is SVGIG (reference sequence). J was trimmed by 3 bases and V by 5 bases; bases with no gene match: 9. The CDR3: CAWGLTSGMGYEQYF. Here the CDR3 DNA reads TGTGCCTGGGGGTTGACTAGCGGGATGGGCTACGAGCAGTACTTC.

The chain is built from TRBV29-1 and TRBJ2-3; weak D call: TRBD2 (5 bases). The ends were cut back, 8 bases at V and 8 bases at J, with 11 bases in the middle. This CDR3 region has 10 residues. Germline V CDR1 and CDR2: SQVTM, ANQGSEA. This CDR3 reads CSIYEGTQYF. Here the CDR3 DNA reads TGCAGCATATATGAGGGTACGCAGTATTTT.

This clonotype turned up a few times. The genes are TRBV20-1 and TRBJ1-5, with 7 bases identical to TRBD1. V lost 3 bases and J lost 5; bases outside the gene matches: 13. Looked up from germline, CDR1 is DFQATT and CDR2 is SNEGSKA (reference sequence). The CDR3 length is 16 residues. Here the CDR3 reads CSASPTGRRLDQPQHF. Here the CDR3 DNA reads TGCAGTGCTAGCCCGACAGGGAGGCGGCTTGATCAGCCCCAGCATTTT.

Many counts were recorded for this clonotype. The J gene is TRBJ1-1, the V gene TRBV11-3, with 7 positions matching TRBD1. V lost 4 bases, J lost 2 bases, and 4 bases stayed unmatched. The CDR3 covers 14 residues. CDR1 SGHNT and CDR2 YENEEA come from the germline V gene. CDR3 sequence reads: CASSSGQANTEAFF. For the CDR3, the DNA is TGTGCCAGCAGCTCTGGACAGGCCAACACTGAAGCTTTCTTT.

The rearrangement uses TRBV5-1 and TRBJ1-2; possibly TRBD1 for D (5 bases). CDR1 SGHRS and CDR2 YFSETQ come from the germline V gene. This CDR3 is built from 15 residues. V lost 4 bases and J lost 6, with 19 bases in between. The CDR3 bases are TGCGCCAGCAGCCCGGGCCTACGGGACCCCCATGGCTACACCTTC. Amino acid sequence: CASSPGLRDPHGYTF.

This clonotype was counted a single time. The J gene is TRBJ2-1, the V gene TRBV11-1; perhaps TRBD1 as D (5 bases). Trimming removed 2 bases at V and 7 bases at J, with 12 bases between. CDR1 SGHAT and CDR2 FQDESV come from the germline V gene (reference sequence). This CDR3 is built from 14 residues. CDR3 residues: CASSLSTGGNEQFF. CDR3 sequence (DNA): TGTGCCAGCAGCTTATCCACAGGCGGAAATGAGCAGTTCTTC. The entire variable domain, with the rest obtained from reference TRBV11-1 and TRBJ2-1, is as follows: EAEVAQSPRYKITEKSQAVAFWCDPISGHATLYWYRQILGQGPELLVQFQDESVVDDSQLPKDRFSAERLKGVDSTLKIQPAELGDSAMYLCASSLSTGGNEQFFGPGTRLTVL.

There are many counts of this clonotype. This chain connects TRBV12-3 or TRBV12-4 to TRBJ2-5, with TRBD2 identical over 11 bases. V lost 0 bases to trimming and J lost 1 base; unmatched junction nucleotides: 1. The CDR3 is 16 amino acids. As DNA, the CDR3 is TGTGCCAGCAGTTTAGCGGGACTAGCGGCCCAAGAGACCCAGTACTTC. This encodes CASSLAGLAAQETQYF.

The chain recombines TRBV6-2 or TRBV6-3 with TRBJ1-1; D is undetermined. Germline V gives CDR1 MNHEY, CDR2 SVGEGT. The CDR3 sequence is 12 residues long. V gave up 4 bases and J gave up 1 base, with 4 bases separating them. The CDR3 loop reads CASSFANTEAFF. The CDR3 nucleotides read TGTGCCAGCAGTTTCGCGAACACTGAAGCTTTCTTT.

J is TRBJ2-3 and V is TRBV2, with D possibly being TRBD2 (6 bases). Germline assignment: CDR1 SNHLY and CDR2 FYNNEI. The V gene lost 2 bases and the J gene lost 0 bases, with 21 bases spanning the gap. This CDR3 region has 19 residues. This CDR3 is CASSEFPLGGAGSTDTQYF. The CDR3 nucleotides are TGTGCCAGCAGTGAATTTCCCCTCGGGGGAGCGGGTAGCACAGATACGCAGTATTTT.

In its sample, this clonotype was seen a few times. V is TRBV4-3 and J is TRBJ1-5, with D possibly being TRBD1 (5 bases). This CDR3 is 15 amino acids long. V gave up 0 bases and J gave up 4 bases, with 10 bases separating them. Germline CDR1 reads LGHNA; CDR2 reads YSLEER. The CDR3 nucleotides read TGCGCCAGCAGCCAAGATTGGGGGAGAAATCAGCCCCAGCATTTT. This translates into CASSQDWGRNQPQHF.

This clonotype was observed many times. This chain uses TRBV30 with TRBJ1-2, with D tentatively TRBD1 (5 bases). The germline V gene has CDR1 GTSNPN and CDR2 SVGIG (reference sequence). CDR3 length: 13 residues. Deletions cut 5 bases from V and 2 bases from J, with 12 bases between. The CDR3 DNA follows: TGTGCCTGGCAGGGAGACGAGAACTATGGCTACACCTTC. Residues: CAWQGDENYGYTF.

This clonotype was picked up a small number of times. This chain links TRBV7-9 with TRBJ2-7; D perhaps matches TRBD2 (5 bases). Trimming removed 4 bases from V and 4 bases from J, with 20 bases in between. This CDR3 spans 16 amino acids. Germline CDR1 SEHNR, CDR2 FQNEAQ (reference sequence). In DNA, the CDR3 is TGTGCCAGCAGCTCCCCCTCGGGATTCCCCGCTTACGAGCAGTACTTC. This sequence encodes CASSSPSGFPAYEQYF.

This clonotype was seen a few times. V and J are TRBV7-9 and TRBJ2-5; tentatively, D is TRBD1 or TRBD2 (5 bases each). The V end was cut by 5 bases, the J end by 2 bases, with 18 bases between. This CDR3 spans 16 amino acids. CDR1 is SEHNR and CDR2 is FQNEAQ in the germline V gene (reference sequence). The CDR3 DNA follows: TGTGCCAGCAGCACCCCCCGGGGCAGATCACAAGAGACCCAGTACTTC. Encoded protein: CASSTPRGRSQETQYF.

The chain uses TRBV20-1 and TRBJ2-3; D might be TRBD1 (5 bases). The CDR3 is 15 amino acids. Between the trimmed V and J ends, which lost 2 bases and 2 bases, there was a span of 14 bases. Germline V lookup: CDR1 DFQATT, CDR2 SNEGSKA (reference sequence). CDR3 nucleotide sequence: TGCAGTGCTAGATTCGGGCAGGGCAACACAGATACGCAGTATTTT. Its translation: CSARFGQGNTDTQYF.

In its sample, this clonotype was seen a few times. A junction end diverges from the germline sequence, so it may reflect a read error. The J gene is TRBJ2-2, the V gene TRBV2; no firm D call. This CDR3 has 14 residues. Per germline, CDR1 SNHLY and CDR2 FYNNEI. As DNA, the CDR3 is TGTGCCAGCAGAGAAGCTGCGAACACCGGGGAGCTGTTTTTT. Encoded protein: CASREAANTGELFF.

The CDR3 is CASSPSMLGNEQFF. DNA for the CDR3: TGTGCCAGCTCACCCTCCATGCTCGGCAATGAGCAGTTCTTC. The chain combines TRBV18 with TRBJ2-1; D not certain. Per germline, CDR1 KGHSH and CDR2 LQKENI. Trimming removed 3 bases at V and 6 bases at J, with 12 bases between. This CDR3 has 14 amino acids.

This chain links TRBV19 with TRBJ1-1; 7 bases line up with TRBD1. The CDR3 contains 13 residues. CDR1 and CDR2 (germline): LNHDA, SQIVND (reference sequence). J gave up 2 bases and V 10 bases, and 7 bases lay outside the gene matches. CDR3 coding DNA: TGTGCCACTACGGACAGGTTAAACACTGAAGCTTTCTTT. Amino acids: CATTDRLNTEAFF.

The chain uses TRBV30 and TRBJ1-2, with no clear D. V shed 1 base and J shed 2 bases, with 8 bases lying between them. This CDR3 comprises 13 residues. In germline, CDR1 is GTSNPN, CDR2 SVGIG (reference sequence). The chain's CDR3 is CAWSDTTNYGYTF. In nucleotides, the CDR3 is TGTGCCTGGAGTGACACTACGAACTATGGCTACACCTTC.